This passage covers 17 T cell receptor beta chains from one sample sequenced in a study of blood T cell repertoires in COVID-19. Sequencing was performed with immunoSEQ multiplex PCR; in TCRdb, only in-frame clones are kept and a portion is missing. The sample yields 250,000 or so clones, 70% to 90% seen once. The sequencing input was PBMCs or T cells enriched from blood (not recorded which). These receptors came from a woman aged 45-65 years who had been exposed to COVID-19.

This chain connects TRBV24-1 to TRBJ2-2; D ambiguous. The V and J ends lost 5 bases and 6 bases respectively, with 3 bases between them. Germline V lookup: CDR1 KGHDR, CDR2 SFDVKD. CDR3 length equals 11 residues. CDR3 nucleotide sequence: TGTGCCACCAGTGCTTCCGGGGAGCTGTTTTTT. Its protein product is CATSASGELFF.

The genes are TRBV11-1 and TRBJ1-2, with D uncertain. The CDR3 is 14 residues long. Between the trimmed V and J ends, which lost 3 bases and 4 bases, there was a span of 12 bases. CDR1 and CDR2 from the germline V gene are SGHAT and FQDESV (reference sequence). The CDR3 region is CASSLRIDSYGYTF. The CDR3 coding sequence is TGTGCCAGCAGCTTGAGAATTGACTCCTATGGCTACACCTTC.

The rearrangement links TRBV10-2 to TRBJ2-3; TRBD1 might be the D (6 bases). Germline loops: CDR1 WSHSY, CDR2 SAAADI. V was shortened by 10 bases and J by 2 bases, with 10 bases between the two germline ends. The CDR3 is 12 residues long. The CDR3 is CATGTSTDTQYF. For the CDR3, the DNA is TGCGCCACCGGGACATCCACAGATACGCAGTATTTT.

The J gene is TRBJ1-2, the V gene TRBV7-2; D is perhaps TRBD1 (6 bases). V was shortened by 1 base and J by 2 bases, with 11 bases between the two germline ends. The CDR3 contains 15 residues. Germline V gives CDR1 SGHTA, CDR2 FQGNSA. The CDR3 nucleotides read TGTGCCAGCAGCTTAGAAGGGGGAAACAACTATGGCTACACCTTC. Translation: CASSLEGGNNYGYTF.

The rearrangement uses TRBV7-2 and TRBJ2-3; TRBD2 aligns across 8 bases. CDR1 SGHTA and CDR2 FQGNSA come from the germline V gene. The CDR3 sequence is 13 residues long. V shed 6 bases and J 10 bases; nucleotides not matched to a gene: 9. The CDR3 region has the DNA TGTGCCAGCAGGGGACTAGTCGATTCGTCGCAGTATTTT. Its protein product is CASRGLVDSSQYF.

The chain links TRBV7-2 to TRBJ1-4; D remains unclear. V was pared by 5 bases and J by 7 bases, with 17 bases between. The germline CDR1 and CDR2 sequences are SGHTA and FQGNSA. The CDR3 loop spans 15 amino acids. The DNA for the CDR3 is TGTGCCAGCAGCCCTAGCGGCAAGCCTAGTGAAAAACTGTTTTTT. This sequence encodes CASSPSGKPSEKLFF. Combining the CDR3 with reference TRBV7-2 and TRBJ1-4 gives the whole variable domain GAGVSQSPSNKVTEKGKDVELRCDPISGHTALYWYRQSLGQGLEFLIYFQGNSAPDKSGLPSDRFSAERTGGSVSTLTIQRTQQEDSAVYLCASSPSGKPSEKLFFGSGTQLSVL.

This chain connects TRBV7-2 to TRBJ1-1; D gene uncertain. The CDR3 runs 16 residues. The germline V and J ends were trimmed by 2 bases and 3 bases, with 16 bases remaining between them. CDR1 is SGHTA and CDR2 is FQGNSA in the germline V gene. CDR3 nucleotides: TGTGCCAGCAGCTTATTCCCACGTAGTGCGGACACTGAAGCTTTCTTT. Protein product: CASSLFPRSADTEAFF.

The V and J genes are TRBV7-9 and TRBJ2-5; 14 nucleotides line up with TRBD2. Germline assignment: CDR1 SEHNR and CDR2 FQNEAQ (reference sequence). V shed 5 bases and J 1 base; nucleotides not matched to a gene: 6. This CDR3 has 17 residues. The CDR3 DNA reads as TGTGCCAGCAGCACCCGGACTAGCGGGGGGAGCCAAGAGACCCAGTACTTC. Its translation: CASSTRTSGGSQETQYF. The full variable domain, its missing parts supplied by reference TRBV7-9 and TRBJ2-5, is DTGVSQNPRHKITKRGQNVTFRCDPISEHNRLYWYRQTLGQGPEFLTYFQNEAQLEKSRLLSDRFSAERPKGSFSTLEIQRTEQGDSAMYLCASSTRTSGGSQETQYFGPGTRLLVL.

The rearrangement joins TRBV7-2 to TRBJ2-1; 10 positions match TRBD2. This CDR3 contains 15 residues. V was pared by 2 bases and J by 7 bases, with 5 bases of the junction left unmatched. Germline-derived CDR1 and CDR2 are SGHTA and FQGNSA. Written as DNA, the CDR3 is TGTGCCAGCAGCTTAAGCGGGGGGGCCGTAAATGAGCAGTTCTTC. As protein: CASSLSGGAVNEQFF.

The gene calls are TRBV4-2 and TRBJ2-1; TRBD2 matches 11 bases. Per germline, CDR1 LGHNA and CDR2 YNFKEQ. The CDR3 runs 18 residues. Trimming removed 0 bases from V and 2 bases from J; junction bases left unmatched: 6. The CDR3 is CASSQEPLAGAPYNEQFF. CDR3 sequence (DNA): TGTGCCAGCAGCCAAGAACCACTAGCGGGGGCCCCCTACAATGAGCAGTTCTTC.

The chain combines TRBV19 with TRBJ2-1; TRBD1 matches 7 bases. This CDR3 contains 15 residues. Germline assignment: CDR1 LNHDA and CDR2 SQIVND (reference sequence). V lost 10 bases and J lost 2; bases outside the gene matches: 11. As DNA, the CDR3 is TGTGCCACAGGGCCAAGACAGGGCCCCTACAATGAGCAGTTCTTC. Protein: CATGPRQGPYNEQFF.

The rearrangement uses TRBV30 and TRBJ1-5; D may be TRBD1 (5 bases). V was clipped by 5 bases and J by 1 base, with 12 bases between them. The CDR3 totals 14 residues. Germline CDR1 and CDR2: GTSNPN and SVGIG (reference sequence). CDR3 protein: CAWSGRQSNQPQHF. The CDR3 nucleotides read TGTGCCTGGTCCGGGAGACAGAGCAATCAGCCCCAGCATTTT.

The J gene is TRBJ2-3, the V gene TRBV5-6; TRBD1 aligns across 11 bases. This CDR3 contains 14 residues. V lost 4 bases to trimming and J lost 5 bases; unmatched junction nucleotides: 3. Germline CDR1 SGHDT, CDR2 YYEEEE. In nucleotides, the CDR3 is TGTGCCAGCAGCGGCGGGACAGGGGGAGATACGCAGTATTTT. It specifies CASSGGTGGDTQYF.

V is TRBV30 and J is TRBJ1-2, with TRBD1 identical over 7 bases. The CDR3 has 15 amino acids. The V gene's germline CDR1 is GTSNPN and CDR2 SVGIG (reference sequence). With V trimmed by 5 bases and J by 8 bases, 17 bases remained unmatched. DNA for the CDR3: TGTGCCTGGGGACAAAGGACAGGAACGAGGGGAGGCTACACCTTC. Protein sequence: CAWGQRTGTRGGYTF.

V is TRBV27 and J is TRBJ1-4; D gene unclear. This CDR3 comprises 16 residues. The germline V gene encodes CDR1 MNHEY and CDR2 SMNVEV (reference sequence). The ends were cut back, 5 bases at V and 5 bases at J, with 18 bases in the middle. The CDR3 spells CASSPLKTAGNEKLFF. Here the CDR3 DNA reads TGTGCCAGCAGTCCTCTAAAGACGGCAGGAAATGAAAAACTGTTTTTT. Filled out from reference TRBV27 and TRBJ1-4, the complete variable domain reads EAQVTQNPRYLITVTGKKLTVTCSQNMNHEYMSWYRQDPGLGLRQIYYSMNVEVTDKGDVPEGYKVSRKEKRNFPLILESPSPNQTSLYFCASSPLKTAGNEKLFFGSGTQLSVL.

The CDR3 reads CASSQDEATPVHF. The CDR3 DNA is TGCGCCAGCAGCCAAGATGAGGCTACCCCCGTGCATTTT. This sequence joins TRBV4-1 and TRBJ1-5; D gene ambiguous. With 0 bases removed from V and 15 bases from J, the gap between germline ends came to 15 bases. The CDR3 runs 13 residues. The germline V gene encodes CDR1 MGHRA and CDR2 YSYEKL.

This chain joins TRBV10-3 and TRBJ2-2, with TRBD2 identical over 12 bases. This CDR3 has 19 residues. CDR1 ENHRY and CDR2 SYGVKD come from the germline V gene. Trimming at V came to 3 bases and at J to 5 bases, leaving 13 bases not matched to a gene. CDR3 nucleotide sequence: TGTGCCATCAGTGAACCTCCTCCGGGACTAGCGGGTTGGACCGGGGAGCTGTTTTTT. It translates to CAISEPPPGLAGWTGELFF.